The rows below give T cell receptor beta chains drawn from one sample of a study of shared clonotypes between healthy human individuals. Sequencing was performed with immunoSEQ multiplex PCR; in TCRdb, only in-frame clones are kept and a portion is missing. There are roughly 1,800,000 clones in the sample; about 95% occur only once, and 1% to 1.5% lies in the top ten. Sequencing was done on a sample of naive CD8+ T cells sorted from blood. The receptors come from a young man in good health. CDR3s include the opening cysteine and the closing phenylalanine or tryptophan. D genes are given only for firm matches. Expanded clones are given a class, and other clones once, few, many or no size at all.

j_gene: TRBJ1-1
v_gene: TRBV28
abundance: NA
d_gene: NA
CDR3nt: TGTGCCAGCAGTTCTAACGACCTCAAGGTGAGCACTGAAGCTTTCTTT
CDR3aa: CASSSNDLKVSTEAFF

j_gene: TRBJ2-5
v_gene: TRBV7-9
abundance: NA
d_gene: NA
CDR3nt: TGTGCCAGCAGCTTATCGCTAGCGAAGTCCCAAGAGACCCAGTACTTC
CDR3aa: CASSLSLAKSQETQYF

j_gene: TRBJ2-3
v_gene: TRBV2
abundance: NA
d_gene: TRBD2
CDR3nt: TGTGCCAGAAGCGGGAGGGCCGATACGCAGTATTTT
CDR3aa: CARSGRADTQYF

j_gene: TRBJ1-5
v_gene: TRBV27
abundance: NA
d_gene: NA
CDR3nt: TGTGCCAGCAGTCCGGACGGAGAGCAGCCCCAGCATTTT
CDR3aa: CASSPDGEQPQHF

j_gene: TRBJ1-5
v_gene: TRBV7-9
abundance: NA
d_gene: NA
CDR3nt: TGTGCCAGCAGCTTAGAAGGGGGTGGCAATCAGCCCCAGCATTTT
CDR3aa: CASSLEGGGNQPQHF

j_gene: TRBJ2-7
v_gene: TRBV14
abundance: NA
d_gene: NA
CDR3nt: TGTGCCAGCAGCCCCGGGTCTGGCTACGAGCAGTACTTC
CDR3aa: CASSPGSGYEQYF

j_gene: TRBJ1-5
v_gene: TRBV5-6
abundance: NA
d_gene: NA
CDR3nt: TGTGCCAGCAGCTTGAGTGTATTTGGCAATCAGCCCCAGCATTTT
CDR3aa: CASSLSVFGNQPQHF

j_gene: TRBJ2-1
v_gene: TRBV5-4
abundance: NA
d_gene: NA
CDR3nt: TGTGCCAGCAGCCCAGGGTTAAGTGGGAGAGATGAGCAGTTCTTC
CDR3aa: CASSPGLSGRDEQFF

j_gene: TRBJ1-6
v_gene: TRBV5-1
abundance: few
d_gene: NA
CDR3nt: TGCGCCAGCAGCTTGGCCGGTAATTCACCCCTCCACTTT
CDR3aa: CASSLAGNSPLHF

j_gene: TRBJ2-7
v_gene: TRBV7-2
abundance: NA
d_gene: NA
CDR3nt: TGTGCCAGCAGCTTAGGTCAGGGAGCCCACGAGCAGTACTTC
CDR3aa: CASSLGQGAHEQYF

j_gene: TRBJ2-7
v_gene: TRBV5-6
abundance: NA
d_gene: NA
CDR3nt: TGTGCCAGCAGCCATAGGGGGAATGGCGAGCAGTACTTC
CDR3aa: CASSHRGNGEQYF

j_gene: TRBJ1-4
v_gene: TRBV2
abundance: NA
d_gene: TRBD1
CDR3nt: TGTGCCAGCAGGAACGCAGGGGGAAACGCTGAAAAACTGTTTTTT
CDR3aa: CASRNAGGNAEKLFF

j_gene: TRBJ1-3
v_gene: TRBV6-1
abundance: NA
d_gene: NA
CDR3nt: TGTGCCAGCACATACAGCTCTGGAAACACCATATATTTT
CDR3aa: CASTYSSGNTIYF

j_gene: TRBJ2-7
v_gene: TRBV27
abundance: NA
d_gene: TRBD2
CDR3nt: TGTGCCAGCAGTAGTAGCGGGGGTGAGCATCCCTACGAGCAGTACTTC
CDR3aa: CASSSSGGEHPYEQYF

j_gene: TRBJ2-7
v_gene: TRBV6-6
abundance: once
d_gene: NA
CDR3nt: TGTGCCACCGAGGATGGGGGCTCCTACGAGCAGTACTTC
CDR3aa: CATEDGGSYEQYF

j_gene: TRBJ2-1
v_gene: TRBV9
abundance: NA
d_gene: TRBD1
CDR3nt: TGTGCCAGCAGCGTACCCCGTACGGGAACCGGGACAGTATACAATGAGCAGTTCTTC
CDR3aa: CASSVPRTGTGTVYNEQFF

j_gene: TRBJ2-1
v_gene: TRBV6-5
abundance: NA
d_gene: TRBD1
CDR3nt: TGTGCCAGCGCACAGGGGGCTGGGTACAATGAGCAGTTCTTC
CDR3aa: CASAQGAGYNEQFF

j_gene: TRBJ2-2
v_gene: TRBV13
abundance: NA
d_gene: NA
CDR3nt: TGTGCCAGCAGCACTACCGGGAGCCGCACCGGGGAGCTGTTTTTT
CDR3aa: CASSTTGSRTGELFF

j_gene: TRBJ2-5
v_gene: TRBV28
abundance: NA
d_gene: NA
CDR3nt: TGTGCCAGCAGCCCCTCGGGGGCACCCAGTCAAGAGACCCAGTACTTC
CDR3aa: CASSPSGAPSQETQYF

j_gene: TRBJ1-6
v_gene: TRBV2
abundance: NA
d_gene: TRBD1
CDR3nt: TGTGCCACCAGCACAGACAGGGAAGGGTCCTATAATTCACCCCTCCACTTT
CDR3aa: CATSTDREGSYNSPLHF